This T cell receptor (beta chain) appears in the sequencing data of a study of blood T cell repertoires in COVID-19. As for the study in general: The United States, Italy and Spain were the sources of the acute and convalescent COVID-19 samples. Sample material is recorded as cDNA or gDNA derived from T cells, B-cell-depleted T cells, or PBMCs.

Original data processing: Scientists estimated how many nucleated cells there were by amplifying reference gene primers. TCRdb's table, derived via immunoSEQ multiplex PCR, lists solely in-frame clones and lacks some. That table supplies the V and J calls and clone size; D and trimming were determined from the DNA. The repertoire holds about 120,000 clones, roughly 81% seen once, with about 10% in the top ten. The germline gives CDR1 MNHEY, CDR2 SVGAGI. The J segment lost 11 bases and the V segment lost 6 bases, leaving 11 bases of the junction unmatched. The CDR3 has 14 residues. The sample comprised peripheral blood. The chain combines TRBV6-5 with TRBJ1-1; TRBD1 matches at 11 bases. This receptor was identified in a human donor in a cohort sampled during active COVID-19. In nucleotides, the CDR3 is TGTGCCAGCAGGGGACAGGGGGGGTTCGGTGGGGCTTTCTTT. It specifies CASRGQGGFGGAFF.